This T cell receptor beta chain was captured by sequencing in a study of T-cell reconstitution after alpha-beta-depleted transplantation in children. Study outcomes and limitations: Surviving thymic progenitors and recipient T cells were the source of high TCRbeta diversity at day 60 in some patients. Among T cells one year after transplant, newly produced cells accounted for most counts and diversity.

This clonotype was recorded many times. Its antigen is unidentified. The V gene lost 5 bases and the J gene lost 5 bases, with 13 bases spanning the gap. Per germline, CDR1 SGHVS and CDR2 FQNEAQ. This CDR3 comprises 14 residues. As it was prepared, the TCRbeta library received unique molecular identifiers. TCRdb reanalysed the PCR reads using MiXCR and keeps one entry per CDR3 protein. There are fewer than 550,000 distinct CDR3 sequences in the sample; 9.5% to 12% occur only once, and around 13% lies in the top ten. This TCR came from a female patient aged 2-9 years who had a stem cell transplant for aplastic anemia, so the T cells may come from the graft donor. V is TRBV7-8 and J is TRBJ2-1; D may correspond to TRBD1 or TRBD2 (5 bases each). This sample comprised PBMCs, mostly from graft donor cells, obtained 180 days after TCRalphabeta/CD19-depleted stem cell transplant. The CDR3 DNA sequence: TGTGCCAGCAGCATCTCCGGGACCCACAATGAGCAGTTCTTC. Translating it yields CASSISGTHNEQFF.